A single sample is the source of the 6 T cell receptor beta chains below, sequenced in a study of control samples from healthy donors and cancer patients. Produced via immunoSEQ multiplex PCR; TCRdb's table is partial and in-frame only. The sample carries some 200,000 clones, just under 95% recorded once. The sample was blood. The receptors here all came from a man in his forties or fifties in good health.

CDR3 DNA: TGTGCCAGCAGCGTGAACGCTCTCAACACCATATATTTT. Residues: CASSVNALNTIYF. V is TRBV9 and J is TRBJ1-3; D call uncertain. This CDR3 region has 13 residues. Trimming removed 2 bases at V and 7 bases at J, with 10 bases between. CDR1 is SGDLS and CDR2 is YYNGEE in the germline V gene.

The gene calls are TRBV4-3 and TRBJ2-3; weak D call: TRBD2 (5 bases). This CDR3 spans 16 amino acids. V lost 1 base, J lost 6 bases, and 17 bases lay in between. Germline-derived CDR1 and CDR2 are LGHNA and YSLEER. CDR3: CASSQVRWEKRDTQYF. The CDR3, as DNA: TGCGCCAGCAGCCAAGTACGTTGGGAGAAGAGGGATACGCAGTATTTT.

The chain has TRBV28 and TRBJ1-2; D is unclear. Germline V gene lookup returns CDR1 MDHEN and CDR2 SYDVKM. V gave up 1 base and J gave up 6 bases, with 18 bases separating them. The CDR3 totals 16 residues. CDR3 in DNA: TGTGCCAGCAGTTTATTCCTTAGTCCCAGTCGGGATGGCTACACCTTC. This translates into CASSLFLSPSRDGYTF.

The V and J genes are TRBV12-3 or TRBV12-4 and TRBJ1-6; D gene unclear. CDR3 length: 12 amino acids. The ends were cut back, 2 bases at V and 10 bases at J, with 6 bases in the middle. The CDR3 protein is CASSLLQSPLHF. The CDR3 DNA follows: TGTGCCAGCAGTTTACTTCAGTCACCCCTCCACTTT.

About this clone itself: The sample holds other DNA sequences that translate to the same CDR3. The genes are TRBV7-3 and TRBJ1-1; D is ambiguous. From germline, CDR1 is SGHTA and CDR2 FQGTGA. With 5 bases removed from V and 1 base from J, the gap between germline ends came to 8 bases. The CDR3 loop spans 13 amino acids. This CDR3 reads CASSLRQNTEAFF. CDR3 bases: TGTGCCAGCAGCCTTCGCCAGAACACTGAAGCTTTCTTT.

This chain uses TRBV10-1 with TRBJ2-5; D gene ambiguous. V gave up 3 bases and J gave up 4 bases, with 18 bases separating them. Germline values: CDR1 WNHNN, CDR2 SYGVQD (reference sequence). The CDR3 loop spans 16 amino acids. This chain's CDR3 is CASSDHPGRPTETQYF. CDR3 bases: TGCGCCAGCAGTGACCACCCGGGCCGTCCCACAGAGACCCAGTACTTC.